This T cell receptor (beta chain) was sequenced in a study of cytomegalovirus exposure and HLA in healthy donors (dated by TCRdb to about 2017). The study in broad terms: The 700 or so repertoires of the first cohort and the roughly 120 validation repertoires were produced on the same platform, according to a later analysis. Along with the approximately 700-subject first cohort, a separate validation cohort of over a hundred different subjects was used. The study combined high-throughput TCR immunosequencing, statistical association of individual TCRs with disease status, and machine learning to predict cytomegalovirus infection status. The study was designed to test whether signatures of past pathogen exposure could be identified by cataloging public T cell receptors. What the work shows at the level of the full study, not this receptor alone: While some public TCRs were present in many individuals, most TCR sequences turned up only very rarely across donors. All 120 or so repertoires were used to score co-occurrence in the validation cohort in a later analysis, because that analysis had no HLA typing for the cohort. A later analysis found that TCRs clustered in the first cohort also tended to co-occur in the approximately 120 validation repertoires, with just under 95% of cluster scores above 0. In vitro tests confirmed that three of the cytomegalovirus-associated TCR beta chains recognize cytomegalovirus antigens. The study listed approximately 160 TCR beta chains as associated with cytomegalovirus. It was suggested by the authors that the approach could potentially be generalized to other disease states and immunological phenotypes. Cytomegalovirus status was reported to be diagnosed by the classifier with high specificity and sensitivity in both the original and validation cohorts.

The donors were included in the validation cohort of over a hundred subjects, a group kept apart from the roughly 680-subject first cohort. For this clone: Its antigen specificity is not known. One base away there is no much larger clone; base qualities are not given.

The CDR1 and CDR2 encoded by the germline V gene are SNHLY and FYNNEI. At the junction V is shortened by 6 bases and J by 3 bases, with 13 bases in between. There are 14 amino acids in the CDR3, from cysteine to phenylalanine inclusive. Of the read, only the CDR3 DNA is kept; its 42 bases are in frame from base 1. Receptor libraries were prepared by the immunoSEQ multiplex PCR assay. The paper's data handling went like this. To diagnose cytomegalovirus status from the catalog of TCR beta chain sequences, a statistical classification framework was built. Drawn from immuneACCESS, this table holds only the in-frame rearrangements with V and J called that TCRdb kept. Clones are partly lost; checked studies trace under half to an unresolved V gene and leave the rest unexplained. V and J calls and clone size are copied from that table; D and trimming were computed from the DNA. The sample table records almost 200,000 clones; about 81% of these occur just once. 0.95% to 1.5% of the sample comes from the top ten.

The sample comprised PBMCs. This clonotype originated in a woman under 40 in good health and CMV-seronegative. The chain couples TRBV2 to TRBJ2-3, with TRBD1 as a weak D call on 6 bases. The bases read TGTGCCAGCAGACACAGGGAAGGGACAGATACGCAGTATTTT. Its product reads: CASRHREGTDTQYF.